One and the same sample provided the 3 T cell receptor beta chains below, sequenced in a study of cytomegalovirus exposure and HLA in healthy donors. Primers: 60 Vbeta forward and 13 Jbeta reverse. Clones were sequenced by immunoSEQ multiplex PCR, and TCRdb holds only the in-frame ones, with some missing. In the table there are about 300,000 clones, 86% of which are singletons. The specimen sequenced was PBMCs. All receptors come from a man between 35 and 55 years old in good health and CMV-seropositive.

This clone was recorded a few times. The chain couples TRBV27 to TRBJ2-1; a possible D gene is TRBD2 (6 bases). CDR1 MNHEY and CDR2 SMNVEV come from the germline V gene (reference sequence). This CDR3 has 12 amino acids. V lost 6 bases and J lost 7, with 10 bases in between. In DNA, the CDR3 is TGTGCCAGCAGCGGGGACTCTAATGAGCAGTTCTTC. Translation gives CASSGDSNEQFF.

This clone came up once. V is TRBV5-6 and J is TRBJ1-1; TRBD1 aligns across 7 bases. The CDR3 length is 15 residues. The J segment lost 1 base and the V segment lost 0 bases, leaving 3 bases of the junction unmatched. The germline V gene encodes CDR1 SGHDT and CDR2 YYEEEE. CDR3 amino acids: CASSLGQGKNTEAFF. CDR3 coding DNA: TGTGCCAGCAGCTTGGGACAGGGAAAGAACACTGAAGCTTTCTTT.

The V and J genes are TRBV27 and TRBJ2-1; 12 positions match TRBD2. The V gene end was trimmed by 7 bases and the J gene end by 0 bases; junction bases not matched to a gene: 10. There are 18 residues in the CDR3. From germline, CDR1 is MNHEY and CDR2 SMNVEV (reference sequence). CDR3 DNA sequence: TGTGCCAGCACCCAAGGGACTAGCGGGCCGAGCTCCTACAATGAGCAGTTCTTC. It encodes CASTQGTSGPSSYNEQFF.